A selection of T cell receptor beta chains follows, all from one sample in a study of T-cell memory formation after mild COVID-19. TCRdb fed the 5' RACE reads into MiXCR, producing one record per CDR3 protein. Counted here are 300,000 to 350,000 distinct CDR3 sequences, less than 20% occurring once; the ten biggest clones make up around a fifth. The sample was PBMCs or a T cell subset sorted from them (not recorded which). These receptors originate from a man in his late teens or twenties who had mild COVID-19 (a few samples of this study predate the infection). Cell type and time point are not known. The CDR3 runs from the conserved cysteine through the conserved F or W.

cdr3_aa: CSARCGDDGGEKLFF
j_call: TRBJ1-4
v_call: TRBV20-1

cdr3_aa: CASSFRTSGLSGNEQFF
j_call: TRBJ2-1
v_call: TRBV9

cdr3_aa: CASSHLRAQTNTGELFF
j_call: TRBJ2-2
v_call: TRBV4-1

cdr3_aa: CASSQGRAPLAPLHF
j_call: TRBJ1-6
v_call: TRBV4-2

cdr3_aa: CASSQKYTGELFF
j_call: TRBJ2-2
v_call: TRBV6-2/TRBV6-3

cdr3_aa: CASSLVQPYEQYF
j_call: TRBJ2-7
v_call: TRBV12-3/TRBV12-4

cdr3_aa: CASSLGAESGTQYF
j_call: TRBJ2-5
v_call: TRBV27

cdr3_aa: CASSPIGGTDTGELFF
j_call: TRBJ2-2
v_call: TRBV7-8

cdr3_aa: CASSQDSPGGQNTEAFF
j_call: TRBJ1-1
v_call: TRBV4-3

cdr3_aa: CASSQDGGGSLFF
j_call: TRBJ1-4
v_call: TRBV7-9

cdr3_aa: CASPRTGNTGELFF
j_call: TRBJ2-2
v_call: TRBV7-9

cdr3_aa: CASSGGHTLRYGYTF
j_call: TRBJ1-2
v_call: TRBV2

cdr3_aa: CAIRQGAANTGELFF
j_call: TRBJ2-2
v_call: TRBV28

cdr3_aa: CASSSGGREQYF
j_call: TRBJ2-7
v_call: TRBV28

cdr3_aa: CASRPNRGATNEKLFF
j_call: TRBJ1-4
v_call: TRBV12-3/TRBV12-4

cdr3_aa: CASSLEGQGTGELFF
j_call: TRBJ2-2
v_call: TRBV5-1

cdr3_aa: CASTRQDTNTGELFF
j_call: TRBJ2-2
v_call: TRBV5-1

cdr3_aa: CASSVDGTGYSPLHF
j_call: TRBJ1-6
v_call: TRBV9

cdr3_aa: CASSQDRGLGTGELFF
j_call: TRBJ2-2
v_call: TRBV4-2

cdr3_aa: CASSRGAGGTETQYF
j_call: TRBJ2-5
v_call: TRBV11-2

cdr3_aa: CATSRAPGDRNQPQHF
j_call: TRBJ1-5
v_call: TRBV15

cdr3_aa: CASSLSEGTEAFF
j_call: TRBJ1-1
v_call: TRBV7-9

cdr3_aa: CATSSTGFGTQYF
j_call: TRBJ2-3
v_call: TRBV24-1

cdr3_aa: CASSLGDNYEQYF
j_call: TRBJ2-7
v_call: TRBV11-2

cdr3_aa: CSARPARGGPTDTQYF
j_call: TRBJ2-3
v_call: TRBV20-1

cdr3_aa: CSLGEGDTYGYTF
j_call: TRBJ1-2
v_call: TRBV29-1

cdr3_aa: CAISESGQGARVEKLFF
j_call: TRBJ1-4
v_call: TRBV10-3

cdr3_aa: CASFGGGYGYTF
j_call: TRBJ1-2
v_call: TRBV6-6

cdr3_aa: CASSLEASGGTDTQYF
j_call: TRBJ2-3
v_call: TRBV5-1

cdr3_aa: CASRMTGGNTEAFF
j_call: TRBJ1-1
v_call: TRBV6-6

cdr3_aa: CASSLLWTGELFF
j_call: TRBJ2-2
v_call: TRBV27

cdr3_aa: CASSGLTSGGAHEQFF
j_call: TRBJ2-1
v_call: TRBV7-3

cdr3_aa: CASSLAFRTGGSGIYF
j_call: TRBJ1-3
v_call: TRBV11-2

cdr3_aa: CASSLPLEAGGITGELFF
j_call: TRBJ2-2
v_call: TRBV3-1

cdr3_aa: CASSSGQAAYNEQFF
j_call: TRBJ2-1
v_call: TRBV7-9

cdr3_aa: CASSRPNTDTQYF
j_call: TRBJ2-3
v_call: TRBV7-2

cdr3_aa: CASSQEGIYTEAFF
j_call: TRBJ1-1
v_call: TRBV4-1

cdr3_aa: CASSLDRRQEQFF
j_call: TRBJ2-1
v_call: TRBV7-2

cdr3_aa: CAWSPVGWNLPMNTEAFF
j_call: TRBJ1-1
v_call: TRBV30

cdr3_aa: CASSLGSRGPGHTQYF
j_call: TRBJ2-3
v_call: TRBV5-1

cdr3_aa: CAISGQPSSGNTIYF
j_call: TRBJ1-3
v_call: TRBV10-3

cdr3_aa: CSGNSKETQYF
j_call: TRBJ2-5
v_call: TRBV29-1

cdr3_aa: CASSPGLAGGTGREQYF
j_call: TRBJ2-7
v_call: TRBV7-3

cdr3_aa: CASSLPDRAYGYTF
j_call: TRBJ1-2
v_call: TRBV18

cdr3_aa: CASSLSNGDNSPLHF
j_call: TRBJ1-6
v_call: TRBV27

cdr3_aa: CSASGDRETQYF
j_call: TRBJ2-5
v_call: TRBV20-1

cdr3_aa: CASSEVPAGETQYF
j_call: TRBJ2-5
v_call: TRBV10-1

cdr3_aa: CASSLPGNGYTF
j_call: TRBJ1-2
v_call: TRBV7-9

cdr3_aa: CASSLGPGFGTGELFF
j_call: TRBJ2-2
v_call: TRBV7-3

cdr3_aa: CASSTTSGGGETQYF
j_call: TRBJ2-5
v_call: TRBV2

cdr3_aa: CASSQGAGDTQYF
j_call: TRBJ2-3
v_call: TRBV4-1

cdr3_aa: CASSRADAYEQYF
j_call: TRBJ2-7
v_call: TRBV7-2

cdr3_aa: CSARDPSRRVNYGYTF
j_call: TRBJ1-2
v_call: TRBV20-1

cdr3_aa: CASSKIGTNEQYF
j_call: TRBJ2-7
v_call: TRBV5-6

cdr3_aa: CASSLATSGVQETQYF
j_call: TRBJ2-5
v_call: TRBV12-3/TRBV12-4